One and the same sample provided the 12 T cell receptor beta chains below, sequenced in a study of response to subunit inactivated influenza vaccine. TCRdb redid the calling of the RT-PCR reads with MiXCR, one entry per CDR3 protein. The repertoire holds 500,000 to 550,000 distinct CDR3 sequences, with under 30% as singletons. These sequences were also reported in another study, on T cells expressing NK-cell markers. This second study notes: As the method of synthesis, 5'RACE template switching with UMIs yielded TCR beta cDNA.

The sample in question was CD4+ T cells sorted from PBMCs, obtained roughly 12 days after vaccination. The source of these receptors is a man between 45 and 60 years old who received an inactivated influenza vaccine.

A few counts support this clonotype. This chain uses TRBV6-1 with TRBJ1-1, with 7 bases that match TRBD1. Germline assignment: CDR1 MNHNS and CDR2 SASEGT. The CDR3 totals 14 residues. V lost 8 bases to trimming and J lost 5 bases; unmatched junction nucleotides: 11. This CDR3 is CASPRPPGGTEAFF. CDR3 DNA: TGTGCCAGCCCCCGGCCTCCAGGGGGAACTGAAGCTTTCTTT.

There are a few counts of this clonotype. The chain is built from TRBV12-3 or TRBV12-4 and TRBJ1-2, with 8 bases identical to TRBD1. The CDR3 sequence is 15 residues long. The V and J ends lost 6 bases and 4 bases, in that order; junction bases with no gene match: 10. The CDR3 protein is CASSHRGMNLYGYTF. The CDR3 region has the DNA TGTGCCAGCAGCCACAGGGGGATGAACCTCTATGGCTACACCTTC.

This clonotype showed up many times. V usage is TRBV12-3 or TRBV12-4 and J usage is TRBJ2-1, with 11 positions matching TRBD2. V trimming: 5 bases; J trimming: 3 bases; junction bases outside the gene matches: 3. This CDR3 is built from 15 residues. DNA for the CDR3: TGTGCCAGCAGTACGACTAGCGGGGTCTACAATGAGCAGTTCTTC. Translating gives CASSTTSGVYNEQFF.

This clonotype was seen ten or more times. The rearrangement joins TRBV7-2 to TRBJ2-5; 8 nucleotides match TRBD2. The CDR3 runs 15 residues. The V segment lost 4 bases and the J segment 4 bases; nucleotides outside the gene matches: 8. Germline lookup yields CDR1 SGHTA and CDR2 FQGNSA. CDR3 coding DNA: TGTGCCAGCAGCTCCCAGTCAAGCGGGGGAGAGACCCAGTACTTC. It specifies CASSSQSSGGETQYF.

This clonotype showed up many times. The chain combines TRBV4-1 with TRBJ2-3; D ambiguous. CDR3 length equals 13 residues. The V end was cut by 4 bases, the J end by 5 bases, with 10 bases between. Germline V gives CDR1 MGHRA, CDR2 YSYEKL. CDR3 DNA: TGCGCCAGCAGCCTAACCCAGAGAGATACGCAGTATTTT. Its protein is CASSLTQRDTQYF.

The V and J genes are TRBV3-1 and TRBJ2-2; 11 nucleotides line up with TRBD2. Trimming at V came to 6 bases and at J to 3 bases, leaving 12 bases not matched to a gene. Germline-derived CDR1 and CDR2 are LGHDT and YNNKEL (reference sequence). The CDR3 loop spans 18 amino acids. CDR3 in amino acids: CASRHKGLAASHTGELFF. CDR3 nucleotides: TGTGCCAGCAGACATAAGGGACTAGCGGCATCCCACACCGGGGAGCTGTTTTTT.

The J gene is TRBJ2-3, the V gene TRBV10-3, with D tentatively TRBD1 or TRBD2 (5 bases each). Germline V gene data show CDR1 as ENHRY and CDR2 as SYGVKD. V was shortened by 6 bases and J by 2 bases, with 18 bases between the two germline ends. This CDR3 contains 16 residues. CDR3 sequence reads: CAISPGPGTATDTQYF. In DNA, the CDR3 is TGTGCCATCAGCCCCGGTCCCGGGACCGCCACAGATACGCAGTATTTT.

This clonotype occurred a few times. The chain uses TRBV20-1 and TRBJ2-7; 9 bases match TRBD1. Germline V gene lookup returns CDR1 DFQATT and CDR2 SNEGSKA (reference sequence). This CDR3 spans 13 amino acids. Losses at the gene ends were 6 bases for V and 2 bases for J; bases not matched to a gene: 5. The DNA for the CDR3 is TGCAGTGCGACGACAGGGGGAACCTACGAGCAGTACTTC. This sequence encodes CSATTGGTYEQYF.

A few counts support this clonotype. The rearrangement links TRBV7-2 to TRBJ1-3; D perhaps matches TRBD1 (5 bases). V was shortened by 1 base and J by 4 bases, with 11 bases between the two germline ends. Germline CDR1 is SGHTA and CDR2 is FQGNSA. The CDR3 sequence is 15 residues long. The CDR3 protein is CASSLGGAEGNTIYF. The CDR3 DNA follows: TGTGCCAGCAGCTTAGGAGGGGCGGAGGGAAACACCATATATTTT.

The chain links TRBV6-5 to TRBJ2-1; possible D gene TRBD2, 6 bases. CDR3 length equals 16 residues. Germline CDR1 is MNHEY and CDR2 is SVGAGI. Between the trimmed V and J ends, which lost 0 bases and 2 bases, there was a span of 11 bases. The CDR3 region has the DNA TGTGCCAGCAGTTACTCAAGCGGGTATACCTACAATGAGCAGTTCTTC. Protein: CASSYSSGYTYNEQFF.

The chain has TRBV6-6 and TRBJ2-7; unclear D gene. The ends were cut back, 6 bases at V and 4 bases at J, with 13 bases in the middle. Germline V gene lookup returns CDR1 MNHNY and CDR2 SVGAGI (reference sequence). The CDR3 has 13 residues. The CDR3 reads CASRDPDRYEQYF. CDR3 DNA sequence: TGTGCCAGCAGAGACCCTGACCGTTACGAGCAGTACTTC.

This clonotype was seen once. V usage is TRBV28 and J usage is TRBJ2-7, with 9 bases aligning to TRBD2. With 5 bases clipped from V and 4 bases from J, the junction kept 9 bases outside the gene matches. Germline lookup yields CDR1 MDHEN and CDR2 SYDVKM. This CDR3 comprises 15 residues. The CDR3 here is CASSPGGSGSYEQYF. For the CDR3, the DNA is TGTGCCAGCAGTCCAGGGGGTAGCGGGAGTTACGAGCAGTACTTC.